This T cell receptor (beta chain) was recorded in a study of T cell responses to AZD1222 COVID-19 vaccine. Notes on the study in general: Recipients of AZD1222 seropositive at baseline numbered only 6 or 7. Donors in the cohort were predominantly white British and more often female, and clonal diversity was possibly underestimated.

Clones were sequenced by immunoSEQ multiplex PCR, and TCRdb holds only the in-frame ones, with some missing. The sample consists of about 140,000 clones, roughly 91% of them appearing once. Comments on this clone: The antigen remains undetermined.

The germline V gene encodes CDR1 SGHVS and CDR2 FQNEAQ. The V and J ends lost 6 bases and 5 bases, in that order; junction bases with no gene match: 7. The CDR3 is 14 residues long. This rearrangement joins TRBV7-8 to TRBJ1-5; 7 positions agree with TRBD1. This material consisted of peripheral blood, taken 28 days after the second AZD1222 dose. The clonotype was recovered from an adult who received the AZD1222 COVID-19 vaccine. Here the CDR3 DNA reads TGTGCCAGCAGTTTACTAGGGGGCCATCAGCCCCAGCATTTT. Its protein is CASSLLGGHQPQHF.